This entry features one T cell receptor beta chain sequence. No cognate antigen has been identified for it. Base qualities are missing; no much larger clone stands one base away. These data are taken from a study of OX40 agonist ivuxolimab in advanced cancers. At the level of the whole study: The costimulatory receptor OX40 (CD134) was targeted by ivuxolimab, a fully human IgG2 agonistic monoclonal antibody. Intravenous ivuxolimab was administered to patients every 2 weeks at six dose levels: 0.01, 0.1, 0.3, 1.5, 3 and 10 mg/kg. Among the roughly 50 dose-escalation patients, about 19 had hepatocellular carcinoma, some 15 melanoma, 9 renal cell carcinoma and 9 head and neck cancer. A male proportion of roughly 80% and a mean age of approximately 61 years, ranging from about 23 to 90, were recorded for the dose-escalation cohort. Prior anti-PD-1, anti-PD-L1 or anti-CTLA-4 therapy was permitted, and checkpoint inhibitors had been received by 30% to 40% of dose-escalation patients. Partial responses occurred in three dose-escalation patients: two with cutaneous melanoma and one with hepatocellular carcinoma. The purpose of peripheral TCRbeta sequencing was to test whether ivuxolimab changed TCR sequence diversity and led to clonal T-cell expansion. The paper reports the monotherapy dose-escalation portion (N of about 51 patients) of the phase I ivuxolimab trial. What the authors observed across the whole study: After ivuxolimab, CD8+ T cells had more expanded clones than CD4+ T cells on average. The antigen specificity of the peripheral T cells that underwent clonal expansion was not determined. In the 0.1-3.0 mg/kg groups, partial responders were among the patients with the lowest normalized peripheral clonal expansion, particularly in CD8+ T cells. At doses from 0.1 to 3.0 mg/kg, clonal expansion was seen in both CD4+ and CD8+ blood T cells between baseline and week 6. Low levels of normalized T-cell clonal expansion were also seen in some patients who did not respond.

CDR1 and CDR2, per the germline V gene, are ENHRY and SYGVKD. V loses 3 bases of germline sequence and J loses 2 bases, and the interval between the two ends is 11 bases. The CDR3 goes from the cysteine to the phenylalanine over 15 residues. Only the CDR3 DNA is retained, 45 bases long and in frame from the first base. Genomic DNA was extracted from sorted cells for sequencing of the TCRbeta CDR3 region. The immunoSEQ Assay was used to sequence the TCRbeta CDR3 regions. TCRdb re-hosts the immuneACCESS table, in-frame sequences only. Its copies lack some clones; in the studies checked, an unresolved V gene accounts for under half of them, and the cause for the rest is not known. Across this sample there are 40,000 to 50,000 clones, with 80% seen only once. The top ten clonotypes cover under 11% of the sample. The trial excluded patients who had a history of autoimmune disease or who were on systemic immunosuppression. Peripheral blood for TCR sequencing was collected from all dose cohorts at baseline, on cycle 4 day 1, and on cycle 7 day 1. Samples were obtained from an open-label, multicenter, first-in-human phase I dose-escalation trial of ivuxolimab. Adults with locally advanced or metastatic melanoma, renal cell, hepatocellular, or head and neck squamous cell carcinoma were enrolled in the trial. CD4+ and CD8+ T cells were sorted separately from peripheral blood before TCR sequencing.

The rearrangement combines TRBV10-3 with TRBJ1-3; possibly the D gene is TRBD1, per 6 matching bases. This clonotype was obtained from an adult with an advanced solid tumor such as melanoma, head and neck, liver or kidney cancer. The material sequenced was CD4+ or CD8+ T cells sorted from blood, taken in a trial of the OX40 agonist ivuxolimab. CDR3 region: CAISDFRGPGNTIYF. The DNA sequence reads TGTGCCATCAGTGATTTCAGGGGTCCTGGAAACACCATATATTTT.